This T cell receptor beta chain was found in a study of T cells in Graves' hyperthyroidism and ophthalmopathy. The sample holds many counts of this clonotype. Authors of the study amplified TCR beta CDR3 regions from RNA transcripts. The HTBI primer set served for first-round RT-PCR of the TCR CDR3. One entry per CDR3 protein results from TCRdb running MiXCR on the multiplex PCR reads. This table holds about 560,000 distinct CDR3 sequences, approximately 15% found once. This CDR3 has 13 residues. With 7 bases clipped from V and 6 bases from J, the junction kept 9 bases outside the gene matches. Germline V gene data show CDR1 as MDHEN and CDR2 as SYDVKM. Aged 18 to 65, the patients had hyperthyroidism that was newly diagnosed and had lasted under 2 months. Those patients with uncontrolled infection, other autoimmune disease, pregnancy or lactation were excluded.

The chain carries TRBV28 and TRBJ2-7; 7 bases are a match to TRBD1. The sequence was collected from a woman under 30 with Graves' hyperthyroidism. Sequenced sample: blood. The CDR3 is CASKETGIPEQYF. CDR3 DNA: TGTGCCAGCAAGGAGACAGGGATACCCGAGCAGTACTTC.